The 19 T cell receptor beta chains below were found in one sample sequenced in a study of cytotoxic CD8 clonotypes in ibrutinib-treated CLL. The table came from immunoSEQ multiplex PCR; TCRdb's copy has only in-frame clones and leaves some out. This sample has approximately 70,000 clones, with 80% found just once. Source: PBMCs, taken at disease progression, from a patient treated with ibrutinib. All receptors come from a human donor with chronic lymphocytic leukemia.

The chain couples TRBV10-1 to TRBJ1-2; D possibly corresponds to TRBD1 (6 bases). This CDR3 has 14 residues. Germline CDR1 and CDR2: WNHNN and SYGVQD (reference sequence). Trimming left V 6 bases short and J 3 bases short, with 14 bases between. The CDR3 here is CASRGGRPHYGYTF. CDR3 nucleotide sequence: TGCGCCAGCAGGGGGGGGCGTCCCCACTATGGCTACACCTTC.

The V and J genes are TRBV6-5 and TRBJ1-2; the match to TRBD1 covers 9 bases. V lost 2 bases, J lost 7 bases, and 5 bases stayed unmatched. Germline assignment: CDR1 MNHEY and CDR2 SVGAGI. The CDR3 consists of 14 residues. CDR3 in amino acids: CASSYGTGKGGYTF. The DNA of the CDR3 is TGTGCCAGCAGTTACGGGACAGGGAAGGGTGGCTACACCTTC.

Notes on this clone: One end of the junction is discordant with germline, which a read error may explain. V and J are TRBV2 and TRBJ1-4, with D possibly being TRBD1 (5 bases). Per the germline V gene, CDR1 is SNHLY and CDR2 is FYNNEI. The CDR3 length is 12 residues. The CDR3 sequence is CASSSRDSYKDF. Here the CDR3 DNA reads TGTGCCAGCAGTTCCCGCGACAGCTATAAGGATTTT.

The chain links TRBV28 to TRBJ2-3; D gene uncertain. Germline loops: CDR1 MDHEN, CDR2 SYDVKM. There are 13 residues in the CDR3. Trimming shortened V by 9 bases and J by 0 bases, and 10 bases separated the two germline ends. The CDR3 protein is CASWALSTDTQYF. The CDR3 nucleotides are TGTGCCAGTTGGGCCCTAAGCACAGATACGCAGTATTTT.

The chain links TRBV4-2 to TRBJ2-5, with D tentatively TRBD1 or TRBD2 (5 bases each). Trimming removed 0 bases from V and 4 bases from J, with 12 bases in between. CDR1 is LGHNA, CDR2 YNFKEQ, per germline. The CDR3 is 15 residues long. CDR3 loop: CASSQDRDPLETQYF. CDR3 sequence (DNA): TGTGCCAGCAGCCAAGATAGGGACCCCTTAGAGACCCAGTACTTC.

The rearrangement uses TRBV18 and TRBJ1-2, with TRBD1 identical over 7 bases. CDR1 KGHSH and CDR2 LQKENI come from the germline V gene. This CDR3 contains 14 residues. V lost 0 bases, J lost 8 bases, and 6 bases stayed unmatched. The CDR3 nucleotides read TGTGCCAGCTCACCACCCGGGACAGTCGTAGGCTACACCTTC. Translation gives CASSPPGTVVGYTF.

The rearrangement links TRBV15 to TRBJ1-5; D not resolved. With 0 bases removed from V and 3 bases from J, the gap between germline ends came to 6 bases. Germline lookup yields CDR1 LNHNV and CDR2 YYDKDF (reference sequence). The CDR3 sequence is 14 residues long. The CDR3 loop reads CATSRDQNNQPQHF. CDR3 DNA sequence: TGTGCCACCAGCAGAGACCAGAACAATCAGCCCCAGCATTTT. The full variable domain, in which reference TRBV15 and TRBJ1-5 provide the parts outside the CDR3, is DAMVIQNPRYQVTQFGKPVTLSCSQTLNHNVMYWYQQKSSQAPKLLFHYYDKDFNNEADTPDNFQSRRPNTSFCFLDIRSPGLGDTAMYLCATSRDQNNQPQHFGDGTRLSIL.

By share, this clone counts as medium-sized. The rearrangement joins TRBV29-1 to TRBJ2-5; D is unclear. This CDR3 region has 13 residues. Germline CDR1 SQVTM, CDR2 ANQGSEA. Trimming stripped 5 bases from V and 5 bases from J, with 15 bases between. The DNA of the CDR3 is TGCAGCGTTCCACCATACCACGGGGAGACCCAGTACTTC. It encodes CSVPPYHGETQYF.

V usage is TRBV15 and J usage is TRBJ2-7; 9 bases line up with TRBD1. CDR1 and CDR2 from the germline V gene are LNHNV and YYDKDF (reference sequence). The CDR3 contains 14 residues. V was pared by 3 bases and J by 5 bases, with 5 bases of the junction left unmatched. CDR3 protein: CATSRDRGVHEQYF. The CDR3 region has the DNA TGTGCCACCAGCAGGGACAGGGGTGTCCACGAGCAGTACTTC.

This clone has just a few counts. The chain recombines TRBV2 with TRBJ2-7, with 13 positions matching TRBD2. Germline V lookup: CDR1 SNHLY, CDR2 FYNNEI. V gave up 6 bases and J gave up 6 bases; unmatched junction bases: 8. This CDR3 is built from 15 residues. CDR3 loop: CASSPTSGRAGEQYF. The DNA for the CDR3 is TGTGCCAGCAGCCCCACTAGCGGGAGGGCAGGCGAGCAGTACTTC.

This clone was observed a handful of times. The chain employs TRBV10-3 and TRBJ1-2; D is possibly TRBD1 (5 bases). The CDR3 length is 12 residues. Germline V gene data show CDR1 as ENHRY and CDR2 as SYGVKD. V was trimmed by 8 bases and J by 5 bases, leaving 12 bases between them. This CDR3 reads CAIQQEIYGYTF. The CDR3 DNA is TGTGCCATCCAACAGGAGATTTATGGCTACACCTTC.

This chain uses TRBV19 with TRBJ1-5; the D is unclear. Germline loops: CDR1 LNHDA, CDR2 SQIVND (reference sequence). The length of the CDR3 is 15 residues. V lost 2 bases and J lost 0, with 8 bases in between. This chain's CDR3 is CASSIRRYSNQPQHF. The CDR3 DNA reads as TGTGCCAGTAGTATAAGGAGGTATAGCAATCAGCCCCAGCATTTT.

The chain links TRBV29-1 to TRBJ2-1; TRBD2 is a possible D gene (6 bases). The CDR3 is 12 amino acids. Deletions cut 7 bases from V and 1 base from J, with 8 bases between. Germline V gene sequence: CDR1 SQVTM, CDR2 ANQGSEA. The CDR3 sequence is CSGGVSYNEQFF. CDR3 nucleotide sequence: TGCAGCGGCGGGGTTTCCTACAATGAGCAGTTCTTC.

The genes are TRBV28 and TRBJ1-2, with D perhaps TRBD1 (5 bases). The germline V and J ends were trimmed by 3 bases and 4 bases, with 9 bases remaining between them. This CDR3 spans 13 amino acids. In germline, CDR1 is MDHEN, CDR2 SYDVKM. The CDR3 region is CASSFGGVYGYTF. CDR3 DNA sequence: TGTGCCAGCAGTTTTGGGGGAGTCTATGGCTACACCTTC.

This clone was counted only a few times. V usage is TRBV30 and J usage is TRBJ1-3; a weak D match, TRBD1 (5 bases). This CDR3 is 15 amino acids long. Trimming took off 4 bases at V and 2 bases at J, with 15 bases between the two ends. CDR1 GTSNPN and CDR2 SVGIG come from the germline V gene (reference sequence). The CDR3 region is CAWKRGRLPGNTIYF. As DNA, the CDR3 is TGTGCCTGGAAGCGGGGACGCCTACCTGGAAACACCATATATTTT.

The chain joins TRBV7-9 to TRBJ2-5; 8 bases fit TRBD1. Germline CDR1 SEHNR, CDR2 FQNEAQ (reference sequence). This CDR3 region has 16 residues. V lost 5 bases, J lost 4 bases, and 12 bases stayed unmatched. The CDR3: CASSDGWTGKTETQYF. The CDR3 nucleotides read TGTGCCAGCAGCGATGGATGGACAGGGAAAACAGAGACCCAGTACTTC.

The chain links TRBV6-1 to TRBJ2-1; 9 bases align to TRBD2. CDR1 is MNHNS, CDR2 SASEGT, per germline. The trim removed 6 bases at V and 4 bases at J, leaving 7 bases unmatched. The CDR3 runs to 15 residues. The chain's CDR3 is CASRETSGLYNEQFF. The DNA of the CDR3 is TGTGCCAGCAGAGAGACTAGCGGCCTATACAATGAGCAGTTCTTC.

V is TRBV7-3 and J is TRBJ2-1; TRBD2 is a possible D gene (6 bases). The CDR3 sequence is 14 residues long. From germline, CDR1 is SGHTA and CDR2 FQGTGA. V lost 3 bases, J lost 6 bases, and 12 bases lay in between. DNA of the CDR3: TGTGCCAGCAGCTTCTCGACTAGTTCCAATGAGCAGTTCTTC. This encodes CASSFSTSSNEQFF.

The J gene is TRBJ2-7, the V gene TRBV7-9, with TRBD2 matching 10 bases. Germline trimming cut 6 bases from V and 3 bases from J; bases unmatched to any gene: 5. Germline assignment: CDR1 SEHNR and CDR2 FQNEAQ (reference sequence). The CDR3 runs 14 residues. The CDR3 loop is CASRASGSIYEQYF. In DNA form, the CDR3 reads TGTGCCAGCAGAGCTAGCGGGAGTATCTACGAGCAGTACTTC.